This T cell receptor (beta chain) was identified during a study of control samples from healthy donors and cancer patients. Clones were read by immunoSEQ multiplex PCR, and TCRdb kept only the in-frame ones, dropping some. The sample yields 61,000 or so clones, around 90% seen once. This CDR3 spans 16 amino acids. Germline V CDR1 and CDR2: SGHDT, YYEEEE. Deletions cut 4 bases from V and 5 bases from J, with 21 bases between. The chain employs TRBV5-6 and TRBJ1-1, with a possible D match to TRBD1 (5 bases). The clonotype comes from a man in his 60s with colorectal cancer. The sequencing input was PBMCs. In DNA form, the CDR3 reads TGTGCCAGCAGCGCGCAAACCGGGACCGCGGGGACTGAAGCTTTCTTT. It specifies CASSAQTGTAGTEAFF.